The clone carrying this TCR beta chain turned up a few times. The antigen is not known. Trimming stripped 3 bases from V and 6 bases from J, with 11 bases between. The germline gives CDR1 DFQATT, CDR2 SNEGSKA (reference sequence). The CDR3 spans 12 residues. This entry is derived from a study of vaccination effects on CD4 cells after COVID-19. The overall study: Post-vaccine specimens arrived a median 72 days past the second dose. Findings and limits, study-wide: Clones from infection and from vaccination both contracted markedly late after vaccination.

Produced via immunoSEQ multiplex PCR; TCRdb's table is partial and in-frame only. The top ten hold approximately 20% of the sample, which has roughly 16,000 clones, roughly 76% seen once. Pools of viral peptides were used by the ViraFEST assay to expand antigen-specific CD4+ T cells ahead of sequencing. With roughly 10 days of culture completed, CD4+ T cells were isolated. Each participant received a vaccine that was either BNT162b2 or mRNA-1273, given as two doses. This specimen was CD4+ T cells from PBMCs cultured with HCoV-NL63 spike peptides, taken after COVID-19 vaccination. V usage is TRBV20-1 and J usage is TRBJ2-5; weak D call: TRBD1 (5 bases). This clonotype was obtained from a human donor who received a COVID-19 vaccine. Written as DNA, the CDR3 is TGCAGTGCTAGTCGGCAGGGCAAGACCCAGTACTTC. Its protein is CSASRQGKTQYF.